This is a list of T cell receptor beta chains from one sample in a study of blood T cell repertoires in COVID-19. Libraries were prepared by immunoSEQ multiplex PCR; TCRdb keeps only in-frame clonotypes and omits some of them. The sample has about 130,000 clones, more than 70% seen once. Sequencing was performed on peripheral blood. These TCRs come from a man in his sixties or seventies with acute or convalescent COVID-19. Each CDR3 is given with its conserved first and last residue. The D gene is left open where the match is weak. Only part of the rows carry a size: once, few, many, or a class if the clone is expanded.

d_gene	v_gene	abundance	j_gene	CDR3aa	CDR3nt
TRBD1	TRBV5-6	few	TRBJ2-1	CASSWGQSPDNEQFF	TGTGCCAGCAGCTGGGGACAGTCGCCTGACAATGAGCAGTTCTTC
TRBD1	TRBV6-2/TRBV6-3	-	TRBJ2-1	CASSYGGTGLNEQFF	TGTGCCAGCAGTTACGGGGGGACAGGGTTAAATGAGCAGTTCTTC
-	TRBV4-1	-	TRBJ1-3	CASSQVGRSSGNTIYF	TGCGCCAGCAGCCAAGTCGGGAGGAGCTCTGGAAACACCATATATTTT
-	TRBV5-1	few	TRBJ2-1	CASSLVGALGYNEQFF	TGCGCCAGCAGCTTGGTCGGAGCCTTGGGTTACAATGAGCAGTTCTTC
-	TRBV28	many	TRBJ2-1	CASSLSWGVGDEQFF	TGTGCCAGCAGTTTATCCTGGGGGGTGGGCGATGAGCAGTTCTTC
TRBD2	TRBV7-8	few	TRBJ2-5	CASSPGTSGGAWETQYF	TGTGCCAGCAGCCCTGGGACTAGCGGGGGGGCCTGGGAGACCCAGTACTTC
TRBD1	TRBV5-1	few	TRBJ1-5	CASSTGTGFNQPQHF	TGCGCCAGCAGCACCGGGACAGGGTTCAATCAGCCCCAGCATTTT
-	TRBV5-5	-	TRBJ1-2	CASSLAGGTYGYTF	TGTGCCAGCAGCTTGGCAGGAGGGACCTATGGCTACACCTTC
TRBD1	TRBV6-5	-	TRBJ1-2	CASTRTGGSYYGYTF	TGTGCCAGCACAAGGACAGGGGGCTCCTACTATGGCTACACCTTC
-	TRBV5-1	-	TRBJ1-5	CASSPDSSNQPQHF	TGCGCCAGCAGCCCAGACAGTAGCAATCAGCCCCAGCATTTT
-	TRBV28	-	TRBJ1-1	CASQGRVWSTEAFF	TGTGCCAGCCAAGGCAGGGTTTGGAGCACTGAAGCTTTCTTT
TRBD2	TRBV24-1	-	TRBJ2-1	CATSDSISGAYNEQFF	TGTGCCACCAGTGATTCAATTAGCGGGGCCTACAATGAGCAGTTCTTC
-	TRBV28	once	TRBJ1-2	CASSLGRGDYYGYTF	TGTGCCAGCAGTTTAGGTAGAGGGGACTACTATGGCTACACCTTC
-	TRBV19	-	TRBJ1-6	CASSIGGSPLHF	TGTGCCAGTAGTATCGGGGGGTCACCCCTCCACTTT
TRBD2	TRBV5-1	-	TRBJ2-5	CASSPRGGAETQYF	TGCGCCAGCAGCCCACGGGGGGGCGCAGAGACCCAGTACTTC
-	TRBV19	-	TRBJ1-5	CARRGSAGGRVFRQPQHF	TGTGCCAGACGGGGGAGCGCGGGGGGGCGCGTTTTCCGGCAGCCCCAGCATTTT
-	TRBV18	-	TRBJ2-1	CASSPNNEQFF	TGTGCCAGCTCCCCTAACAATGAGCAGTTCTTC
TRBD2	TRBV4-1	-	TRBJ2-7	CASSQELALYEQYF	TGCGCCAGCAGCCAAGAACTAGCGCTATACGAGCAGTACTTC
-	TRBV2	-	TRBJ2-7	CASSRALLTRGEQYF	TGTGCCAGCAGTCGGGCTCTACTCACTAGGGGGGAGCAGTACTTC
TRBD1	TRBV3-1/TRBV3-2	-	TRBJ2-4	CASSPPRTPGQGVNIQYF	TGTGCCAGCAGTCCTCCACGGACCCCGGGACAGGGAGTAAACATTCAGTACTTC
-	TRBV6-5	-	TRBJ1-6	CASSYSIGGTSPLHF	TGTGCCAGCAGTTACTCGATCGGCGGGACTTCACCCCTCCACTTT
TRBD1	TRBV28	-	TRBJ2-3	CASSRGTGKVYF	TGTGCCAGCAGTAGGGGGACAGGGAAGGTGTATTTT
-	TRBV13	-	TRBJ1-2	CASSFRGGGYTF	TGTGCCAGCAGCTTCAGGGGTGGGGGCTACACCTTC
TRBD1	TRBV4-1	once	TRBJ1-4	CASSPFRGLNEKLFF	TGCGCCAGCAGCCCGTTCAGGGGGCTTAATGAAAAACTGTTTTTT
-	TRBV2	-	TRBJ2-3	CAILDGVWDTDTQYF	TGTGCCATACTAGACGGGGTCTGGGACACAGATACGCAGTATTTT
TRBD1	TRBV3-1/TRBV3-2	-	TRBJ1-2	CASSQGGQGSGGYTF	TGTGCCAGCAGCCAAGGGGGACAGGGTAGCGGTGGCTACACCTTC
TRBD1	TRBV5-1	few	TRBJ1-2	CASGPGTASRNYGYTF	TGCGCCAGCGGGCCCGGGACAGCTTCGAGGAACTATGGCTACACCTTC
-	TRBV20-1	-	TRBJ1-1	CSASGRGLAEAFF	TGCAGTGCAAGTGGTAGGGGGTTGGCTGAAGCTTTCTTT
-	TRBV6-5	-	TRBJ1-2	CASRPGPAGGYTF	TGTGCCAGCAGACCCGGGCCGGCGGGGGGCTACACCTTC
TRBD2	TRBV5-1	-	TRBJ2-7	CASSAASGTSYYEQYF	TGCGCCAGCAGTGCCGCTAGCGGGACTAGCTACTACGAGCAGTACTTC
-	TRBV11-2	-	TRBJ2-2	CASSPPRPGELFF	TGTGCCAGCAGCCCCCCTAGGCCCGGGGAGCTGTTTTTT
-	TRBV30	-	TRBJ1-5	CAWSVQGHQPQHF	TGTGCCTGGAGTGTCCAGGGTCATCAGCCCCAGCATTTT
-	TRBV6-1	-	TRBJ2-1	CASSEKGGNEQFF	TGTGCCAGCAGTGAAAAAGGGGGTAATGAGCAGTTCTTC
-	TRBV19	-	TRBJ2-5	CASSLRGSQGGRETQYF	TGTGCCAGTAGTTTGAGGGGGTCCCAGGGCGGGCGCGAGACCCAGTACTTC
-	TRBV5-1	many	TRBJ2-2	CASSWGQNTGELFF	TGCGCCAGCAGCTGGGGACAGAACACCGGGGAGCTGTTTTTT
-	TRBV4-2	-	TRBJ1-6	CASSQEDSSSYNSPLHF	TGTGCCAGCAGCCAAGAGGACTCCAGCTCCTATAATTCACCCCTCCACTTT
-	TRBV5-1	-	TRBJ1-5	CASSLGGGAGQPQHF	TGCGCCAGCAGCTTGGGGGGGGGCGCAGGTCAGCCCCAGCATTTT
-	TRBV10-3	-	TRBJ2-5	CAISPRGETQYF	TGTGCCATCAGCCCCCGGGGGGAGACCCAGTACTTC
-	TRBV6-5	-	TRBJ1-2	CASSLDRSRGYTF	TGTGCCAGCAGCCTCGACAGGTCTCGGGGCTACACCTTC
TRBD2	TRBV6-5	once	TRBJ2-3	CASRFTSGDTQYF	TGTGCCAGCAGGTTTACTAGCGGAGATACGCAGTATTTT
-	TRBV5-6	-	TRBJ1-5	CASSLATQGSQPQHF	TGTGCCAGCAGCTTGGCCACGCAGGGCAGTCAGCCCCAGCATTTT
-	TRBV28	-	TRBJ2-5	CASGGSQETQYF	TGTGCCAGCGGGGGCAGCCAAGAGACCCAGTACTTC
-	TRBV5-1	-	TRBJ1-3	CASSSDFSGNTIYF	TGCGCCAGCAGCTCGGACTTCTCTGGAAACACCATATATTTT
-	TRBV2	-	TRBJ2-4	CASQLRQTKNIQYF	TGTGCCTCACAGCTAAGACAGACCAAAAACATTCAGTACTTC
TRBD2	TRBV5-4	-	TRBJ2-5	CASSLAGLAGQETQYF	TGTGCCAGCAGCTTGGCCGGACTAGCGGGGCAAGAGACCCAGTACTTC
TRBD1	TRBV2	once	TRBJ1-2	CASRTGTVGTF	TGTGCCAGCAGGACAGGGACGGTCGGCACCTTC
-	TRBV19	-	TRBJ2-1	CASSRAFYNEQFF	TGTGCCAGTAGTAGGGCGTTCTACAATGAGCAGTTCTTC
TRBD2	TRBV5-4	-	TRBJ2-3	CASSLAGGLSSTDTQYF	TGTGCCAGCAGCTTAGCGGGGGGGCTTTCTAGCACAGATACGCAGTATTTT
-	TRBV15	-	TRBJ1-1	CATSRDPRNTEAFF	TGTGCCACCAGCAGAGATCCCAGGAACACTGAAGCTTTCTTT
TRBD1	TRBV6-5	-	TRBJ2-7	CASSYPRDRGTWEQYF	TGTGCCAGCAGTTACCCCCGGGACAGGGGTACGTGGGAGCAGTACTTC
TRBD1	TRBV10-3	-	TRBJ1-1	CAISFSDRATEAFF	TGTGCCATCAGTTTTTCGGACAGGGCCACTGAAGCTTTCTTT
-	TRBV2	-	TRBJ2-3	CASSERGTGSFTQYF	TGTGCCAGCAGTGAAAGGGGTACAGGGAGTTTCACGCAGTATTTT
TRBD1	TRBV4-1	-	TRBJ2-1	CASTRGQGAKNEQFF	TGCGCCAGCACGAGGGGACAGGGGGCCAAGAATGAGCAGTTCTTC
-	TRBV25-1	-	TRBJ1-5	CASSDGTGPQHF	TGTGCCAGCAGTGATGGAACAGGCCCCCAGCATTTT
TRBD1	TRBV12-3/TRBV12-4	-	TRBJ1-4	CASRGQGNEKLFF	TGTGCCAGCAGGGGACAGGGAAATGAAAAACTGTTTTTT
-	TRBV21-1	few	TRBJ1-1	CASSKGTGGTEAFF	TGTGCCAGCAGCAAAGGGACAGGGGGCACTGAAGCTTTCTTT